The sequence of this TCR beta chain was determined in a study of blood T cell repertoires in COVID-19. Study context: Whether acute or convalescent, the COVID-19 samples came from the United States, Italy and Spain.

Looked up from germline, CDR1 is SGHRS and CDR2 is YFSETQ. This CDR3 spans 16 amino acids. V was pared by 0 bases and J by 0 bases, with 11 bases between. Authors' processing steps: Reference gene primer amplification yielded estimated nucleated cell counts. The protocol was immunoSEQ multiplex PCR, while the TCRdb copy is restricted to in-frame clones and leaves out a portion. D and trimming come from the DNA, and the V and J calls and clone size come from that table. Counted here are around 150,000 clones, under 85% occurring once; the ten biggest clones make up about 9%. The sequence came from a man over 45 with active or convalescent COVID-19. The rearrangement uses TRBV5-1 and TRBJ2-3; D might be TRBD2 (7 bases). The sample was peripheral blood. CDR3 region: CASSLEGGASTDTQYF. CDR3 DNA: TGCGCCAGCAGCTTGGAAGGGGGGGCTAGCACAGATACGCAGTATTTT.